Included here is one TCR beta chain sequence, with context. It has no known antigen specificity. Base qualities were left out, and no much larger clone turns up one base away. The CDR3 starts with the cysteine, ends with the phenylalanine, and has 14 residues. The retained sequence is limited to the CDR3, 42 bases, with the frame set at the first base. The CDR1 and CDR2 encoded by the germline V gene are KGHSH and LQKENI. The time point label on this specimen signifies: before neoadjuvant nivolumab. Patients had been newly diagnosed with stage II-IVA oral cavity squamous cell carcinoma, and no prior systemic or radiation treatment had been given to the patients. The cohort was composed of patients with HPV-negative, locally advanced oral cavity squamous cell carcinoma. Samples were obtained from a longitudinal correlative study of a single-arm phase II trial of neoadjuvant nivolumab in oral cavity squamous cell carcinoma. Subject-matched pre- and post-treatment PBMCs and tumors from three responders and three non-responders underwent genomic DNA-based TCRbeta sequencing. The Maxwell RSC DNA from Tissue kit was used to isolate genomic DNA from tumor tissue.

This record comes from a study of neoadjuvant anti-PD-1 for oral cavity cancer (dated by TCRdb to the early 2020s). In terms of the full investigation: Patients mostly received three to four biweekly doses of nivolumab at 3 mg/kg before curative-intent surgical resection. Under RECIST 1.1, a patient counted as a responder if showing complete response, partial response or stable disease, and as a non-responder if showing progression. The parent correlative cohort had about eleven patients and a response rate of approximately 33%. For patients who did not progress, a fourth nivolumab dose was given around day 43, followed by definitive surgical resection on days 50-56.

For survey sequencing of tumor libraries, mostly approximately 4.5 ug of input genomic DNA was used, and two replicates were run per sample. The immunoSEQ hsTCRbeta kit was used to prepare TCRbeta libraries according to the manufacturer's instructions. The completed libraries were mixed into a single pool at 3 nM, then sequenced with an Illumina NovaSeq 6000 S4 flow cell. The original methods were these. The immunoSEQ Analyzer was used for raw data preprocessing and quality control. The analysis was limited to productive rearrangements, and each clonotype was defined by a unique CDR3 amino acid sequence. Repertoire clonality was estimated as the Gini-Simpson index, which was computed with the R package tcR. Student's t test was used to compare Gini indices, and Pearson correlation was used to assess associations with tumor size change. TCRdb carries this immuneACCESS record with in-frame sequences only. Its versions omit some clonotypes, under half of them owing to an unresolved V gene in the studies checked, with the rest unexplained. The V and J calls and the clone size are those of that table, but D and trimming were determined from the DNA. The sample table records 5,000 or so clones; 58% of these occur just once. The ten largest clonotypes hold 6.5% to 9% of the sample.

General study outcomes and caveats: The TCR analyses had only three patients in each response group, and the authors called for validation in larger cohorts. A higher pretreatment blood Treg/Th17 ratio correlated with both higher pretreatment blood TCRbeta clonality and lower post-treatment tumor TCRbeta clonality. Larger post-treatment sizes of preexisting intratumoral clones correlated with greater tumor shrinkage, suggesting expansion of preexisting clones contributed to response.

The material was tumor tissue, obtained before nivolumab (anti-PD-1) treatment. Recombination linked TRBV18 to TRBJ2-5, with 12 bases matching TRBD2. The DNA end favors TRBJ2-7, so the J call may be wrong. The origin of this receptor is a person aged 40-85 years with oral cavity squamous cell carcinoma. CDR3 sequence: CASSPTSGSYEQYF. The nucleotide sequence is given as TGTGCCAGCTCACCGACTAGCGGGAGCTACGAGCAGTACTTC.